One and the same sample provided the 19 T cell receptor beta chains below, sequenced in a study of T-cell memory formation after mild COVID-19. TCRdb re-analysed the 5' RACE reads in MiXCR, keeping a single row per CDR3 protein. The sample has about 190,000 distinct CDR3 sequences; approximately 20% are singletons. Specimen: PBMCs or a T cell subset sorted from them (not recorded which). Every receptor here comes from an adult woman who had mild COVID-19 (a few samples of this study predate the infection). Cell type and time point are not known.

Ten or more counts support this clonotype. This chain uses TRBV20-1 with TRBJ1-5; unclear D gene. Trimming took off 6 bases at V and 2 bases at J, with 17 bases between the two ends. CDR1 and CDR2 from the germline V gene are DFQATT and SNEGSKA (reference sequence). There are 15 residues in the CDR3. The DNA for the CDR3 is TGCAGTGCGAGAAGCCCCCGGGCAGGCAATCAGCCCCAGCATTTT. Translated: CSARSPRAGNQPQHF.

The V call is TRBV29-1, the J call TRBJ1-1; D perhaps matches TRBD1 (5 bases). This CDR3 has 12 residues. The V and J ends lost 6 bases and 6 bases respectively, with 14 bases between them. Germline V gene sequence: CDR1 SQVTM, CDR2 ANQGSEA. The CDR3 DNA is TGCAGCGTATCAGGGTACGTAGCTGAAGCTTTCTTT. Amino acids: CSVSGYVAEAFF.

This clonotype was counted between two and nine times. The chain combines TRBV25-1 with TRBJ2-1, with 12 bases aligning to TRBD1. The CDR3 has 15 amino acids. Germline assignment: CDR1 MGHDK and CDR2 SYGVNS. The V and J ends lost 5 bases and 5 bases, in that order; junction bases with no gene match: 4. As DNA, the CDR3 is TGTGCCAGCAGTCAGGGACAGGGGGCAAACAATGAGCAGTTCTTC. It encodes CASSQGQGANNEQFF.

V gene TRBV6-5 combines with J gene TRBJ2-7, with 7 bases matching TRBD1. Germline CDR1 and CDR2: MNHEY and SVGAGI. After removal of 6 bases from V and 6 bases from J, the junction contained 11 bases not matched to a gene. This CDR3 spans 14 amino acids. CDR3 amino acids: CASSRGTETSEQYF. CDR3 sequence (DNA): TGTGCCAGCAGCAGGGGGACAGAGACGTCCGAGCAGTACTTC.

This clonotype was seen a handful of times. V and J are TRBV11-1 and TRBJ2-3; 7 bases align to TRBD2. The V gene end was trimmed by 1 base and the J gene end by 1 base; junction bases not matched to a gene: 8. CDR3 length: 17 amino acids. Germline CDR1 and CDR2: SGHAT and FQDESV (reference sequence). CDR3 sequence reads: CASSLGASGSGTDTQYF. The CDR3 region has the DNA TGTGCCAGCAGCTTAGGGGCTAGCGGTTCCGGCACAGATACGCAGTATTTT.

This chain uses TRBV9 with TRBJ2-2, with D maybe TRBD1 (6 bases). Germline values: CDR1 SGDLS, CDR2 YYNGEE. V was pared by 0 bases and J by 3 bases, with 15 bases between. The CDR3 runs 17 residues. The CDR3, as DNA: TGTGCCAGCAGCGTAGAGGCCGGGACACATTACACCGGGGAGCTGTTTTTT. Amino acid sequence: CASSVEAGTHYTGELFF.

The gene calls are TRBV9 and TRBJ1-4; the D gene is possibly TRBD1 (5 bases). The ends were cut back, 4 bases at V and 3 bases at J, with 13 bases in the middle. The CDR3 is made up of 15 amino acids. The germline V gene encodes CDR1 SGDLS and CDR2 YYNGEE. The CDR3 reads CASSSPGVSNEKLFF. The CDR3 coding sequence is TGTGCCAGCAGCTCCCCGGGGGTTTCTAATGAAAAACTGTTTTTT.

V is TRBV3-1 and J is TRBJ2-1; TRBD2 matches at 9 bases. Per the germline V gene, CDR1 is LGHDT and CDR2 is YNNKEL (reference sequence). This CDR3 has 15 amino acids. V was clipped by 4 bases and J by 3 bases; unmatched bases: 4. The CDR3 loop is CASSLGRGGYNEQFF. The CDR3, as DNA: TGTGCCAGCAGCCTGGGGCGGGGGGGCTACAATGAGCAGTTCTTC.

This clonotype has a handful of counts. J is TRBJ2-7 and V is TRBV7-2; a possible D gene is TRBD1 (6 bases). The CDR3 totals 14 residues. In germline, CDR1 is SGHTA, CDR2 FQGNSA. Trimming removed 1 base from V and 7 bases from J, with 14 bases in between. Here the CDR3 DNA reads TGTGCCAGCAGCTTAGGGGGGCGAGCTACTGAGCAGTACTTC. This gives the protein CASSLGGRATEQYF.

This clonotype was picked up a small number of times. The DNA for the CDR3 is TGCAGCGTTGAAGATCGAGCGGGCAGGGGAGCTTTCTTT. Amino acid sequence: CSVEDRAGRGAFF. This chain connects TRBV29-1 to TRBJ1-1, with TRBD1 as a possible D gene (6 bases). Germline CDR1 is SQVTM and CDR2 is ANQGSEA. Between the trimmed V and J ends, which lost 0 bases and 10 bases, there was a span of 15 bases. The CDR3 has 13 residues.

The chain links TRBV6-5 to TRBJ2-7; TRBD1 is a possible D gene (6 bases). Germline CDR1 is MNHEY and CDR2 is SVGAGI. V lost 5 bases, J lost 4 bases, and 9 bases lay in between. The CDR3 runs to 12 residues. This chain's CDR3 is CASSTQGYEQYF. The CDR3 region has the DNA TGTGCCAGCAGTACACAGGGATACGAGCAGTACTTC.

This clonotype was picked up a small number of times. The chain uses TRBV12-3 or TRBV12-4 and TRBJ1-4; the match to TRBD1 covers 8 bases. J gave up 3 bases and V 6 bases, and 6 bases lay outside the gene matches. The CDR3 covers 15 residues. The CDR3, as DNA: TGTGCCAGCAGATCAGGGGGCGGATCTAATGAAAAACTGTTTTTT. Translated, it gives CASRSGGGSNEKLFF.

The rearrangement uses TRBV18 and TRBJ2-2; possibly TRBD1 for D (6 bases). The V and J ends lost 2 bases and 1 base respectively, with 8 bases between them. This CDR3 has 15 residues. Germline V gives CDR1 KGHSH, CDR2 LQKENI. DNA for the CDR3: TGTGCCAGCTCACCATCGGGACAGAACACCGGGGAGCTGTTTTTT. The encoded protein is CASSPSGQNTGELFF.

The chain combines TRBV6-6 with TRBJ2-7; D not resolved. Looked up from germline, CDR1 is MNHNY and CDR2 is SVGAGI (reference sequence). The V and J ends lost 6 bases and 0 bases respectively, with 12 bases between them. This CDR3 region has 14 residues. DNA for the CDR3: TGTGCCAGCAGGGTCCAGGCGAGCTCCTACGAGCAGTACTTC. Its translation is CASRVQASSYEQYF.

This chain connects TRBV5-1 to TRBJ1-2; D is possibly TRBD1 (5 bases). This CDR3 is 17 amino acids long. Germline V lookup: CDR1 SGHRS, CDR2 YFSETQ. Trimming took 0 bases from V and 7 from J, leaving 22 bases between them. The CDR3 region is CASSLVGPVTGDGGYTF. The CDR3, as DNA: TGCGCCAGCAGCTTGGTTGGTCCAGTCACAGGAGATGGTGGCTACACCTTC.

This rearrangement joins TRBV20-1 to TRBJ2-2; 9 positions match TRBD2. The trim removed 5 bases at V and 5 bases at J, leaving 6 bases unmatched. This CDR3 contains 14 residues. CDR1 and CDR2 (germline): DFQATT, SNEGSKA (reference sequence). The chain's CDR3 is CSAPLSGGTGELFF. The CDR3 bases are TGCAGTGCTCCCCTTAGCGGGGGAACCGGGGAGCTGTTTTTT.

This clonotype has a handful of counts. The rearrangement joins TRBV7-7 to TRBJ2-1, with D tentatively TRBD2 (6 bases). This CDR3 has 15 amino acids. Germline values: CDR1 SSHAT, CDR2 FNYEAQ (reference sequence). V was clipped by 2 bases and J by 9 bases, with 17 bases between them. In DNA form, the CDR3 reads TGTGCCAGCAGCTTAACTGCGGGGAATTCTGGTGAGCAGTTCTTC. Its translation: CASSLTAGNSGEQFF.

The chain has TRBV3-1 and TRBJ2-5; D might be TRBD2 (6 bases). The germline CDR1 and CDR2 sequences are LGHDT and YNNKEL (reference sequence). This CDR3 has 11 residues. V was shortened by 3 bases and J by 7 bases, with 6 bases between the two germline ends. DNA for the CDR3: TGTGCCAGCAGCCACGGGGGGACCCAGTACTTC. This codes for CASSHGGTQYF.

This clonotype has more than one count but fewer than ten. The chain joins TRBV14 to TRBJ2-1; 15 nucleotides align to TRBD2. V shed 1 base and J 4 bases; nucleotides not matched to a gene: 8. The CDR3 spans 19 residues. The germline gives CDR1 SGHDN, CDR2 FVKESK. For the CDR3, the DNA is TGTGCCAGCAGCCAAGCTCTAGGACTAGCGGGAGGGCCTTACAATGAGCAGTTCTTC. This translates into CASSQALGLAGGPYNEQFF.